Listed below are T cell receptor beta chains from one sample, sequenced in a study of cytotoxic CD8 clonotypes in ibrutinib-treated CLL. The repertoire was sequenced with immunoSEQ multiplex PCR; TCRdb's copy has only in-frame clones and lacks some. This repertoire shows about 20,000 clones, roughly four fifths found once; its top ten account for 7.2%. Sequencing was performed on PBMCs, taken before ibrutinib treatment. The origin of the receptors is a human donor with chronic lymphocytic leukemia. Both conserved end residues are part of each CDR3. A D gene is named only where the DNA matches it firmly. Clone sizes are given selectively: once, few, many, or a class where the clone is expanded.

v_call	j_call	clone_size	d_call	cdr3_aa	cdr3_nt
TRBV7-2	TRBJ1-5	-	TRBD1	CASVQGSGGNQPQHF	TGTGCCAGCGTACAGGGGTCGGGTGGCAATCAGCCCCAGCATTTT
TRBV7-3	TRBJ1-2	-	TRBD1	CASSRDRDRSGYTF	TGTGCCAGCAGCCGAGACAGGGATCGGTCTGGCTACACCTTC
TRBV6-1	TRBJ2-7	-	-	CASTASGPPYEQYF	TGTGCCAGCACTGCGTCGGGTCCTCCCTACGAGCAGTACTTC
TRBV29-1	TRBJ2-5	-	-	CSVEYAGLGTQYF	TGCAGCGTTGAATACGCGGGCTTGGGGACCCAGTACTTC
TRBV18	TRBJ1-5	-	TRBD1	CASSPSAGGLYQPQHF	TGTGCCAGCTCACCAAGCGCAGGGGGCCTCTATCAGCCCCAGCATTTT
TRBV27	TRBJ2-7	few	-	CASSSSTGFSYEQYF	TGTGCCAGCAGTTCCTCGACAGGATTCAGCTACGAGCAGTACTTC
TRBV7-2	TRBJ1-1	-	-	CASSVGMNTEAFF	TGTGCCAGCAGCGTGGGAATGAACACTGAAGCTTTCTTT
TRBV5-1	TRBJ1-4	-	TRBD1	CASSLEGAHEKLFF	TGCGCCAGCAGCTTGGAGGGGGCACATGAAAAACTGTTTTTT
TRBV6-1	TRBJ2-2	-	-	CASSDGGNTGELFF	TGTGCCAGCAGTGACGGGGGGAACACCGGGGAGCTGTTTTTT
TRBV5-4	TRBJ1-2	-	-	CASSSDQGYYGYTF	TGTGCCAGCAGCTCCGATCAGGGGTACTATGGCTACACCTTC
TRBV7-8	TRBJ2-3	-	-	CASSLTGNTRLGTQYF	TGTGCCAGCAGCCTCACCGGGAACACGAGGTTGGGTACGCAGTATTTT
TRBV2	TRBJ2-7	few	-	CASSEAPGVGYEQYF	TGTGCCAGCAGTGAAGCCCCAGGGGTGGGCTACGAGCAGTACTTC
TRBV12-5	TRBJ2-1	-	-	CASAIGGARRFDEQFF	TGTGCTAGTGCTATTGGGGGGGCCCGGCGTTTCGATGAGCAGTTCTTC
TRBV5-1	TRBJ1-1	-	-	CASRDTYTEAFF	TGCGCCAGCCGAGACACCTACACTGAAGCTTTCTTT
TRBV5-1	TRBJ2-7	-	-	CASSLDRSGYEQYF	TGCGCCAGCAGCTTGGATCGCTCAGGCTACGAGCAGTACTTC
TRBV5-4	TRBJ2-2	few	TRBD1	CASSLAGQGSGELFF	TGTGCCAGCAGCCTCGCGGGACAGGGGAGCGGGGAGCTGTTTTTT
TRBV4-3	TRBJ2-2	-	-	CASSQDGRGHSGELFF	TGCGCCAGCAGCCAAGATGGGCGGGGGCACTCCGGGGAGCTGTTTTTT
TRBV5-1	TRBJ2-3	-	TRBD2	CASSLAGTSGVGTQYF	TGCGCCAGCAGCTTGGCCGGGACTAGCGGGGTTGGAACGCAGTATTTT
TRBV6-1	TRBJ2-4	-	-	CASSERVFDKNIQYF	TGTGCCAGCAGTGAACGGGTTTTCGACAAAAACATTCAGTACTTC
TRBV28	TRBJ2-4	-	-	CASSLTLPKNIQYF	TGTGCCAGCAGTTTAACGCTCCCCAAAAACATTCAGTACTTC
TRBV11-2	TRBJ1-2	once	TRBD1	CASSRLGTGQGGYTF	TGTGCCAGCAGTAGACTAGGGACAGGGCAGGGAGGCTACACCTTC
TRBV21-1	TRBJ1-2	few	-	CASSGPFGRREGYTF	TGTGCCAGCAGCGGTCCCTTTGGTAGACGGGAGGGCTACACCTTC
TRBV30	TRBJ1-5	-	-	CAWRNNNQPQHF	TGTGCCTGGAGGAACAACAATCAGCCCCAGCATTTT
TRBV30	TRBJ1-1	-	-	CAWSVRFEAFF	TGTGCCTGGAGTGTACGGTTTGAAGCTTTCTTT
TRBV7-2	TRBJ2-5	-	-	CASSSSNLGKETQYF	TGTGCCAGCAGCTCTTCAAATCTGGGCAAAGAGACCCAGTACTTC
TRBV5-4	TRBJ1-1	-	-	CASSFGVRRDTEAFF	TGTGCCAGCAGCTTCGGTGTACGGCGTGACACTGAAGCTTTCTTT
TRBV2	TRBJ2-1	-	-	CASSDLRGSSYNEQFF	TGTGCCAGCAGTGACCTTCGAGGGAGCTCCTACAATGAGCAGTTCTTC
TRBV30	TRBJ2-3	once	TRBD2	CAWPPGRGFLGTDTQYF	TGTGCCTGGCCCCCCGGGCGGGGGTTTTTAGGCACAGATACGCAGTATTTT
TRBV10-1	TRBJ1-1	few	TRBD1	CASSEWTGGALTEAFF	TGCGCCAGCAGTGAGTGGACAGGGGGCGCGTTGACTGAAGCTTTCTTT
TRBV30	TRBJ1-2	-	-	CAWNRAGGYTF	TGTGCCTGGAATAGAGCGGGTGGCTACACCTTC
TRBV6-5	TRBJ1-5	once	TRBD1	CASSARGYSNQPQHF	TGTGCCAGCAGTGCCAGGGGGTATAGTAATCAGCCCCAGCATTTT
TRBV7-2	TRBJ1-5	-	-	CASSLGTGQPQHF	TGTGCCAGCAGCTTAGGTACCGGGCAGCCCCAGCATTTT
TRBV19	TRBJ1-2	-	-	CASSIGPGNYGYTF	TGTGCCAGTAGTATAGGTCCGGGGAACTATGGCTACACCTTC
TRBV7-2	TRBJ1-3	-	TRBD1	CASKSLGGQISSGNTIYF	TGTGCCAGCAAATCTTTAGGGGGACAGATTTCCTCTGGAAACACCATATATTTT
TRBV30	TRBJ1-1	once	-	CAWSRLGQMNTEAFF	TGTGCCTGGAGCCGACTTGGACAGATGAACACTGAAGCTTTCTTT
TRBV6-5	TRBJ1-2	once	-	CASSYSRLAHYGYTF	TGTGCCAGCAGTTACTCCCGTTTGGCTCACTATGGCTACACCTTC
TRBV2	TRBJ2-3	-	-	CASSEGSNTDTQYF	TGTGCCAGCAGTGAGGGCAGTAACACAGATACGCAGTATTTT
TRBV28	TRBJ2-7	-	-	CASSKGPTYEQYF	TGTGCCAGCAGCAAAGGACCGACCTACGAGCAGTACTTC
TRBV5-8	TRBJ1-4	-	-	CASSLTALNEKLFF	TGTGCCAGCAGCTTAACAGCCCTTAATGAAAAACTGTTTTTT
TRBV6-1	TRBJ2-5	-	-	CASRRLEQETQYF	TGTGCCAGCCGTCGATTGGAGCAAGAGACCCAGTACTTC
TRBV5-1	TRBJ1-3	few	TRBD1	CASNWGTGGNTIYF	TGCGCCAGCAATTGGGGGACAGGGGGAAACACCATATATTTT
TRBV4-2	TRBJ1-5	-	TRBD1	CASSPLGQAGNQPQHF	TGTGCCAGCAGCCCACTGGGACAGGCGGGCAATCAGCCCCAGCATTTT
TRBV7-9	TRBJ2-3	-	TRBD2	CASSLGDSGAPQAQYF	TGTGCCAGCAGCTTAGGTGACAGCGGGGCCCCCCAGGCGCAGTATTTT
TRBV28	TRBJ1-5	-	TRBD1	CASRRQGARGNQPQHF	TGTGCCAGCAGGCGGCAGGGGGCGCGGGGCAATCAGCCCCAGCATTTT